The 27 T cell receptor beta chains in this list originate from one sample, sequenced in a study of blood T cells in healthy people across ages. A second PCR, run for about 7 to 11 cycles, used a sample-barcoded 5' primer plus a J-beta primer mix. TCRdb re-called the 5' RACE reads with MiXCR, one entry per CDR3 protein. Among approximately 730,000 distinct CDR3 sequences, about 53% were seen once, and the ten largest hold approximately 41%. Sequencing input: blood. Receptor source: a man older than 75 in good health.

The sample holds a few counts of this clonotype. This chain joins TRBV14 and TRBJ2-5, with D maybe TRBD1 (6 bases). Germline V gives CDR1 SGHDN, CDR2 FVKESK. The CDR3 consists of 14 residues. V was shortened by 6 bases and J by 1 base, with 12 bases between the two germline ends. CDR3 bases: TGTGCCAGCAGTCCGGACAGACTCCAAGAGACCCAGTACTTC. Encoded protein: CASSPDRLQETQYF.

The rearrangement links TRBV5-5 to TRBJ2-5, with D perhaps TRBD1 or TRBD2 (5 bases each). CDR1 SGHKS and CDR2 YYEKEE come from the germline V gene (reference sequence). This CDR3 has 15 residues. The ends were cut back, 3 bases at V and 4 bases at J, with 16 bases in the middle. The CDR3 DNA reads TGTGCCAGCAGCTCGGGACCGACCGGGATAGAGACCCAGTACTTC. Translation: CASSSGPTGIETQYF.

CDR3 nucleotide sequence: TGTGCCAGCGCAGGACAGAACTATGGCTACACCTTC. This encodes CASAGQNYGYTF. V is TRBV18 and J is TRBJ1-2; maybe TRBD1 (6 bases). V lost 8 bases and J lost 2, with 9 bases in between. This CDR3 contains 12 residues. The germline gives CDR1 KGHSH, CDR2 LQKENI.

V and J are TRBV7-9 and TRBJ2-6, with D unresolved. This CDR3 region has 16 residues. V was pared by 5 bases and J by 0 bases, with 11 bases between. Germline CDR1 SEHNR, CDR2 FQNEAQ (reference sequence). The chain's CDR3 is CASSGKTFSGANVLTF. Here the CDR3 DNA reads TGTGCCAGCAGCGGGAAAACCTTCTCTGGGGCCAACGTCCTGACTTTC.

The chain combines TRBV25-1 with TRBJ2-7; 7 bases agree with TRBD2. The J call may be incorrect, as the DNA end agrees better with TRBJ2-5. CDR3 length equals 13 residues. Germline V gene data show CDR1 as MGHDK and CDR2 as SYGVNS. The DNA of the CDR3 is TGTGCCAGCAGTGACGCTAGCGGCGAGACCCAGTACTTC. Its protein is CASSDASGETQYF.

This clonotype was observed a single time. The V call is TRBV28, the J call TRBJ2-3; TRBD2 agrees at 14 bases. The CDR3 spans 17 residues. The V gene's germline CDR1 is MDHEN and CDR2 SYDVKM. V shed 4 bases, J shed 14 bases, and the junction held 17 bases outside the gene matches. CDR3 region: CASSSPGLAGEGASAYF. CDR3 sequence (DNA): TGTGCCAGCAGTTCTCCGGGACTAGCGGGAGAAGGGGCTTCCGCGTATTTT.

V gene TRBV14 combines with J gene TRBJ1-6, with a weak D call TRBD1 (6 bases). The V end lost 3 bases, the J end lost 9 bases, and 12 bases lay between the germline ends. Looked up from germline, CDR1 is SGHDN and CDR2 is FVKESK. The CDR3 extends over 14 amino acids. The CDR3 DNA is TGTGCCAGCAGCCAGTACACAGGGAGTTCACCCCTCCACTTT. It codes for CASSQYTGSSPLHF.

Comments on this clonotype: A read error may be the cause here, since a much bigger clone is one base away. This chain links TRBV29-1 with TRBJ2-5; the D gene is possibly TRBD1 (6 bases). The germline V gene has CDR1 SQVTM and CDR2 ANQGSEA. There are 15 residues in the CDR3. The V end lost 6 bases, the J end lost 11 bases, and 28 bases lay between the germline ends. The CDR3 loop reads CSVVAGVDFLNEQYF. The CDR3 region has the DNA TGCAGCGTAGTGGCAGGGGTCGACTTTCTCAATGAGCAGTACTTC.

The chain uses TRBV24-1 and TRBJ2-5, with D perhaps TRBD2 (5 bases). Germline V gives CDR1 KGHDR, CDR2 SFDVKD. Deletions cut 4 bases from V and 5 bases from J, with 13 bases between. CDR3 size: 14 residues. Here the CDR3 reads CATSEPTGRETQYF. CDR3 bases: TGTGCCACCAGTGAACCGACGGGAAGGGAGACCCAGTACTTC.

CDR3 nucleotide sequence: TGTGCCACCAGCAGAGATGGGGCTTTATCCTACAATGAGCAGTTCTTC. Its protein is CATSRDGALSYNEQFF. The chain links TRBV15 to TRBJ2-1; perhaps TRBD1 as D (5 bases). Between the trimmed V and J ends, which lost 0 bases and 1 base, there was a span of 10 bases. The V gene's germline CDR1 is LNHNV and CDR2 YYDKDF (reference sequence). CDR3 length: 16 residues. The entire variable domain, with the rest obtained from reference TRBV15 and TRBJ2-1, is as follows: DAMVIQNPRYQVTQFGKPVTLSCSQTLNHNVMYWYQQKSSQAPKLLFHYYDKDFNNEADTPDNFQSRRPNTSFCFLDIRSPGLGDTAMYLCATSRDGALSYNEQFFGPGTRLTVL.

This clonotype was recorded at least ten times. The chain carries TRBV12-3 or TRBV12-4 and TRBJ1-5; D may be TRBD1 (5 bases). The CDR3 is made up of 14 amino acids. V was pared by 7 bases and J by 3 bases, with 13 bases between. The CDR3, as DNA: TGTGCCAGCACCCAGACAGATCCCAATCAGCCCCAGCATTTT. This translates into CASTQTDPNQPQHF.

This clonotype was seen a handful of times. The J gene is TRBJ1-4, the V gene TRBV24-1, with D possibly TRBD1 on 6 matching bases. V lost 5 bases, J lost 8 bases, and 17 bases lay in between. Germline lookup yields CDR1 KGHDR and CDR2 SFDVKD. This CDR3 is 15 amino acids long. CDR3 in amino acids: CATSGGMAGDEKLFF. The CDR3 DNA reads as TGTGCCACCAGTGGAGGCATGGCAGGGGACGAAAAACTGTTTTTT.

This rearrangement joins TRBV20-1 to TRBJ2-2; D is uncertain. Trimming shortened V by 2 bases and J by 5 bases, and 12 bases separated the two germline ends. The CDR3 totals 14 residues. Germline-derived CDR1 and CDR2 are DFQATT and SNEGSKA (reference sequence). CDR3 in amino acids: CSARSQRLTGELFF. The DNA of the CDR3 is TGCAGTGCTAGAAGCCAGCGCCTAACCGGGGAGCTGTTTTTT.

This chain links TRBV7-6 with TRBJ2-1, with 14 positions matching TRBD2. Trimming removed 2 bases from V and 7 bases from J; junction bases left unmatched: 10. The CDR3 runs 18 residues. In germline, CDR1 is SGHVS, CDR2 FNYEAQ. CDR3 residues: CASSLSRRGTSGSNEQFF. The CDR3 nucleotides read TGTGCCAGCAGCTTATCCCGACGTGGGACTAGCGGGAGTAATGAGCAGTTCTTC.

In DNA form, the CDR3 reads TGTGCCAGCAGGGGGGGGACTAGCGGGAACAATGAGCAGTTCTTC. This sequence encodes CASRGGTSGNNEQFF. The chain combines TRBV6-1 with TRBJ2-1, with 13 bases aligning to TRBD2. With 6 bases clipped from V and 5 bases from J, the junction kept 4 bases outside the gene matches. CDR3 length equals 15 residues. CDR1 and CDR2 (germline): MNHNS, SASEGT.

The V gene is TRBV20-1, the J gene TRBJ2-7, with TRBD1 matching over 9 bases. Trimming took 7 bases from V and 6 from J; bases not matched to a gene: 13. The CDR3 is 14 amino acids. CDR1 is DFQATT and CDR2 is SNEGSKA in the germline V gene (reference sequence). The CDR3 DNA reads as TGCAGTGTCAATCGGGACAGGGTGACGGGCGAGCAGTACTTC. It codes for CSVNRDRVTGEQYF.

V gene TRBV5-1 combines with J gene TRBJ2-5; no reliable D call. V lost 3 bases and J lost 5, with 14 bases in between. This CDR3 comprises 14 residues. CDR1 SGHRS and CDR2 YFSETQ come from the germline V gene. Here the CDR3 DNA reads TGCGCCAGCAGCTCTGGAGACGTAGGCGAGACCCAGTACTTC. It encodes CASSSGDVGETQYF. Combining the CDR3 with reference TRBV5-1 and TRBJ2-5 gives the whole variable domain KAGVTQTPRYLIKTRGQQVTLSCSPISGHRSVSWYQQTPGQGLQFLFEYFSETQRNKGNFPGRFSGRQFSNSRSEMNVSTLELGDSALYLCASSSGDVGETQYFGPGTRLLVL.

The chain has TRBV7-8 and TRBJ2-1; 11 bases fit TRBD2. The J call is uncertain, as TRBJ2-7 better fits the DNA end. The CDR3 is made up of 16 amino acids. Germline CDR1 and CDR2: SGHVS and FQNEAQ. Here the CDR3 DNA reads TGTGCCAGCAGCTTGTCTAGCGGGGGGTTCTACAATGAGCAGTACTTC. Its translation is CASSLSSGGFYNEQYF.

The chain combines TRBV5-1 with TRBJ2-1, with 8 bases aligning to TRBD2. V gave up 4 bases and J gave up 7 bases; unmatched junction bases: 10. Germline values: CDR1 SGHRS, CDR2 YFSETQ. This CDR3 contains 15 residues. CDR3 in amino acids: CASSLTGGPINEQFF. CDR3 coding DNA: TGCGCCAGCAGCCTAACGGGAGGGCCCATTAATGAGCAGTTCTTC. Complete variable domain (other parts from reference TRBV5-1 and TRBJ2-1): KAGVTQTPRYLIKTRGQQVTLSCSPISGHRSVSWYQQTPGQGLQFLFEYFSETQRNKGNFPGRFSGRQFSNSRSEMNVSTLELGDSALYLCASSLTGGPINEQFFGPGTRLTVL.

The chain combines TRBV4-1 with TRBJ2-5; D tentatively fits TRBD1 or TRBD2 (7 bases each). Trimming took 0 bases from V and 4 from J, leaving 18 bases between them. From germline, CDR1 is MGHRA and CDR2 YSYEKL. The CDR3 totals 17 residues. As DNA, the CDR3 is TGCGCCAGCAGCCAAGATCGGGAGGCAGGGGGGATAGAGACCCAGTACTTC. Its translation: CASSQDREAGGIETQYF.

V gene TRBV2 combines with J gene TRBJ2-7; the match to TRBD2 covers 7 bases. The CDR3 sequence is 15 residues long. CDR1 is SNHLY and CDR2 is FYNNEI in the germline V gene. V lost 0 bases and J lost 7; bases outside the gene matches: 9. As DNA, the CDR3 is TGTGCCAGCAGTGAAGCAGGGTCCACGCGGGGGGAGCAGTACTTC. Its protein is CASSEAGSTRGEQYF.

J is TRBJ2-7 and V is TRBV11-1, with 10 bases lining up with TRBD2. V was clipped by 6 bases and J by 7 bases; unmatched bases: 9. The length of the CDR3 is 14 residues. Germline CDR1 and CDR2: SGHAT and FQDESV (reference sequence). CDR3 sequence reads: CASRKREGPLEQYF. DNA of the CDR3: TGTGCCAGCAGAAAGCGGGAGGGCCCCCTTGAGCAGTACTTC.

The J gene is TRBJ1-1, the V gene TRBV24-1; 10 nucleotides align to TRBD1. CDR1 is KGHDR, CDR2 SFDVKD, per germline. The CDR3 loop spans 16 amino acids. The J segment lost 7 bases and the V segment lost 2 bases, leaving 9 bases of the junction unmatched. The CDR3 spells CATSDSANRDRGEAFF. DNA for the CDR3: TGTGCCACCAGTGATTCCGCGAACCGGGACAGGGGTGAAGCTTTCTTT.

This clonotype was picked up a small number of times. This chain links TRBV24-1 with TRBJ2-7, with no clear D. V shed 2 bases and J shed 3 bases, with 13 bases lying between them. The CDR3 runs 15 residues. Germline values: CDR1 KGHDR, CDR2 SFDVKD. The CDR3 DNA reads as TGTGCCACCAGTGATTCTCGCGACGGCGGCTACGAGCAGTACTTC. It is translated as CATSDSRDGGYEQYF.

V gene TRBV12-3 or TRBV12-4 combines with J gene TRBJ1-1; D is ambiguous. There are 14 residues in the CDR3. V was pared by 3 bases and J by 1 base, with 9 bases between. CDR3 coding DNA: TGTGCCAGCAGTTTTAAGTTACCGAACACTGAAGCTTTCTTT. It codes for CASSFKLPNTEAFF.

The V gene is TRBV7-6, the J gene TRBJ1-1; maybe TRBD1 (5 bases). V lost 4 bases, J lost 3 bases, and 18 bases lay in between. Germline CDR1 reads SGHVS; CDR2 reads FNYEAQ. The length of the CDR3 is 16 residues. The CDR3 DNA is TGTGCCAGCAGCTCCGCGTGGGGGATATTGGACACTGAAGCTTTCTTT. Translating gives CASSSAWGILDTEAFF. The full variable domain, with the rest looked up from reference TRBV7-6 and TRBJ1-1, is GAGVSQSPRYKVTKRGQDVALRCDPISGHVSLYWYRQALGQGPEFLTYFNYEAQQDKSGLPNDRFSAERPEGSISTLTIQRTEQRDSAMYRCASSSAWGILDTEAFFGQGTRLTVV.

The chain uses TRBV4-1 and TRBJ2-3; no clear D. In germline, CDR1 is MGHRA, CDR2 YSYEKL. The CDR3 has 16 residues. Trimming took off 3 bases at V and 14 bases at J, with 27 bases between the two ends. CDR3 nucleotides: TGCGCCAGCAGCCACCCCTTTCGATCCCCGGGCCGGGTCGCGTATTTT. It is translated as CASSHPFRSPGRVAYF.